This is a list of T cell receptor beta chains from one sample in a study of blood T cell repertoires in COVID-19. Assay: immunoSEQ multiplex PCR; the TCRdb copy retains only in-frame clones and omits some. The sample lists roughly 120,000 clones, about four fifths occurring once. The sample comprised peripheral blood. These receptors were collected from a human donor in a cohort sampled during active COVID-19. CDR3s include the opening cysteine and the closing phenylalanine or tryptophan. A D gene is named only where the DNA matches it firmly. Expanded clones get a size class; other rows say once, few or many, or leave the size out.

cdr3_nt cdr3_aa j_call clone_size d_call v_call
TGTGCCAGCAGCCCCTCCCCGGGTAACACCGGGGAGCTGTTTTTT CASSPSPGNTGELFF TRBJ2-2 once . TRBV7-8
TGTGCCAGCAGTGGGACAGGGGAGACTAAGCAGTACTTC CASSGTGETKQYF TRBJ2-7 . TRBD1 TRBV25-1
TGTGCCAGCAGCCTCGACAGGTTGACGCAGTATTTT CASSLDRLTQYF TRBJ2-3 . . TRBV3-1/TRBV3-2
TGTGCCAGTAGTATAGGGACAGGGGGCAATTCACCCCTCCACTTT CASSIGTGGNSPLHF TRBJ1-6 . TRBD1 TRBV19
TGTGCCAGCAGCGCCAGGGAAACGGCTCTATATGGCTACACCTTC CASSARETALYGYTF TRBJ1-2 . . TRBV9
TGTGCCAGCAGTTACGATACAGGGGGCCGTCAGCCCCAGCATTTT CASSYDTGGRQPQHF TRBJ1-5 . TRBD1 TRBV6-5
TGTGCCAGCAGCGTAGGGAGCGGGGACCCCGTGCGGGAGACCCAGTACTTC CASSVGSGDPVRETQYF TRBJ2-5 . TRBD2 TRBV9
TGTGCCAGCAGTTTCGGGACAGGGGGGTTAGGTGAGCAGTTCTTC CASSFGTGGLGEQFF TRBJ2-1 few TRBD1 TRBV6-4
TGTGCCAGCAGCCAGGGCAGGAATTCACCCCTCCACTTT CASSQGRNSPLHF TRBJ1-6 . . TRBV3-1/TRBV3-2
TGTGCCAGCAGCTTGCAACAGGGCGAAGAGACCCAGTACTTC CASSLQQGEETQYF TRBJ2-5 . . TRBV5-4
TGTGCCAGCAGCTTTCAGGGGGACACTGAAGCTTTCTTT CASSFQGDTEAFF TRBJ1-1 . TRBD1 TRBV5-8
TGTGCCAGCAGCACCCCTTTGGGACTAGGGTCCACCGGGGAGCTGTTTTTT CASSTPLGLGSTGELFF TRBJ2-2 . TRBD2 TRBV7-2
TGTGCCATCAGGCCGACGGGGGGGACTTACAATGAGCAGTTCTTC CAIRPTGGTYNEQFF TRBJ2-1 . TRBD2 TRBV10-3
TGTGCCAGCAGCCTCCTTACCTCAGCGGGGAGCTCCTACAATGAGCAGTTCTTC CASSLLTSAGSSYNEQFF TRBJ2-1 once TRBD2 TRBV3-1/TRBV3-2
TGCAGCGCCAAAGCGGGGGGCTCCTTCGATGAGCAGTTCTTC CSAKAGGSFDEQFF TRBJ2-1 . TRBD2 TRBV29-1
TGCAGCGCCTACTACACCGGGACAGGGGTGTACAATGAGCAGTTCTTC CSAYYTGTGVYNEQFF TRBJ2-1 . TRBD1 TRBV29-1
TGTGCCAGCAGCCCGGGACTAGCGGGGGGGCAGGTTGGAGATACGCAGTATTTT CASSPGLAGGQVGDTQYF TRBJ2-3 once TRBD2 TRBV9
TGTGCCAGCAGCCAAGATAACAGACCCTTGAACACTGAAGCTTTCTTT CASSQDNRPLNTEAFF TRBJ1-1 . . TRBV4-2
TGTGCCAGCAGCTGGGGGCCGGACAGGGCAAAAAACATTCAGTACTTC CASSWGPDRAKNIQYF TRBJ2-4 . TRBD1 TRBV5-5
TGTGCCAGCAGTGTACCGGGACTATACGGGGCCAACGTCCTGACTTTC CASSVPGLYGANVLTF TRBJ2-6 . TRBD2 TRBV28
TGTGCCAGCGGGACAGGGAACACCGGGGAGCTGTTTTTT CASGTGNTGELFF TRBJ2-2 . TRBD1 TRBV3-1/TRBV3-2
TGTGCCAGTAGTTCCCCCCGACTAGCGGGGGCTTACAATGAGCAGTTCTTC CASSSPRLAGAYNEQFF TRBJ2-1 . TRBD2 TRBV19
TGCGCCAGCAGTCCCGGACAGGGTTTTGATACGCAGTATTTT CASSPGQGFDTQYF TRBJ2-3 . TRBD1 TRBV5-1
TGCGCCAGCAGCTCGCAGGGAAGCTTTATTCAAGAGACCCAGTACTTC CASSSQGSFIQETQYF TRBJ2-5 . . TRBV5-1